Each of the 31 T cell receptor beta chains below was sequenced from the same sample in a study of blood T cell repertoires in COVID-19. Generated by immunoSEQ multiplex PCR, the TCRdb table keeps only in-frame clones and is missing some. The sample records over 250,000 clones, almost 85% being singletons. The sequenced sample was peripheral blood. The origin of the receptors is a man aged 45 to 65 with active or convalescent COVID-19.

This clone came up a few times. The chain couples TRBV20-1 to TRBJ2-3; D unclear. The germline CDR1 and CDR2 sequences are DFQATT and SNEGSKA (reference sequence). The ends were cut back, 5 bases at V and 5 bases at J, with 8 bases in the middle. The CDR3 loop spans 11 amino acids. Written as DNA, the CDR3 is TGCAGTGCTCACCGGTTAGATACGCAGTATTTT. As protein: CSAHRLDTQYF.

The chain carries TRBV14 and TRBJ2-2; 8 positions agree with TRBD1. The junction had 15 bases not matched to a gene; V was cut back by 6 bases and J by 6 bases. This CDR3 has 17 residues. Germline V gives CDR1 SGHDN, CDR2 FVKESK. CDR3 in amino acids: CASSYALTGVFAGELFF. The CDR3 coding sequence is TGTGCCAGCAGTTACGCTTTGACAGGGGTCTTCGCCGGGGAGCTGTTTTTT.

The chain links TRBV30 to TRBJ2-3; 8 bases match TRBD1. This CDR3 comprises 18 residues. Losses at the gene ends were 0 bases for V and 2 bases for J; bases not matched to a gene: 13. In germline, CDR1 is GTSNPN, CDR2 SVGIG (reference sequence). Written as DNA, the CDR3 is TGTGCCTGGAGTGTACGAAAGGGCAGGGGGCTCAACACAGATACGCAGTATTTT. It specifies CAWSVRKGRGLNTDTQYF. Variable domain in full (rest from reference TRBV30 and TRBJ2-3): SQTIHQWPATLVQPVGSPLSLECTVEGTSNPNLYWYRQAAGRGLQLLFYSVGIGQISSEVPQNLSASRPQDRQFILSSKKLLLSDSGFYLCAWSVRKGRGLNTDTQYFGPGTRLTVL.

V is TRBV12-3 or TRBV12-4 and J is TRBJ1-1; TRBD1 might be the D (6 bases). With 0 bases removed from V and 10 bases from J, the gap between germline ends came to 9 bases. The CDR3 runs 12 residues. This CDR3 reads CASSLAGRGAFF. The DNA for the CDR3 is TGTGCCAGCAGTTTAGCGGGCAGGGGAGCTTTCTTT.

Notes on this clone: Other nucleotide sequences from this sample produce the same CDR3. V is TRBV27 and J is TRBJ2-7, with 9 positions matching TRBD1. From germline, CDR1 is MNHEY and CDR2 SMNVEV (reference sequence). The CDR3 totals 14 residues. Trimming cost V 2 bases and J 4 bases; bases outside gene matches: 3. CDR3 coding DNA: TGTGCCAGCAGTTTAGGGACAGGGTCGTACGAGCAGTACTTC. Translation: CASSLGTGSYEQYF.

The gene calls are TRBV28 and TRBJ2-7, with a possible D match to TRBD2 (6 bases). Germline CDR1 MDHEN, CDR2 SYDVKM. Trimming removed 5 bases at V and 1 base at J, with 15 bases between. The CDR3 is made up of 15 amino acids. CDR3 residues: CASSKGGAGSYEQYF. The CDR3 DNA reads as TGTGCCAGCAGTAAAGGAGGGGCAGGGTCCTACGAGCAGTACTTC.

This clone was detected only once. The CDR3 bases are TGTGCCAGTAGTATGATGGCGGGAGGGTCCTACGAGCAGTACTTC. This translates into CASSMMAGGSYEQYF. V gene TRBV19 combines with J gene TRBJ2-7; TRBD2 agrees at 9 bases. CDR1 and CDR2 (germline): LNHDA, SQIVND (reference sequence). The CDR3 runs 15 residues. Trimming took 3 bases from V and 1 from J; bases not matched to a gene: 4.

The rearrangement links TRBV29-1 to TRBJ1-1; D is unresolved. Germline CDR1 reads SQVTM; CDR2 reads ANQGSEA. The V end lost 4 bases, the J end lost 4 bases, and 10 bases lay between the germline ends. CDR3 length: 12 amino acids. Here the CDR3 reads CSVVFVATEAFF. The CDR3 nucleotides read TGCAGCGTTGTATTCGTGGCCACTGAAGCTTTCTTT.

The chain couples TRBV3-1 (or the pseudogene TRBV3-2) to TRBJ1-1; the D is unclear. Trimming removed 4 bases at V and 6 bases at J, with 21 bases between. CDR1 and CDR2 (germline): LGHDT, YNNKEL (reference sequence). The CDR3 spans 16 residues. The CDR3 protein is CASSLYRGPVGSEAFF. In nucleotides, the CDR3 is TGTGCCAGCAGCCTGTACAGAGGGCCTGTGGGTTCTGAAGCTTTCTTT.

The rearrangement links TRBV18 to TRBJ1-1; D not resolved. There are 14 residues in the CDR3. CDR1 is KGHSH, CDR2 LQKENI, per germline. Trimming took 4 bases from V and 2 from J, leaving 11 bases between them. The DNA for the CDR3 is TGTGCCAGCTCACGTCCAGAAACAAACACTGAAGCTTTCTTT. Amino acid sequence: CASSRPETNTEAFF.

The chain links TRBV7-9 to TRBJ2-7; 10 bases match TRBD2. CDR1 SEHNR and CDR2 FQNEAQ come from the germline V gene (reference sequence). V was clipped by 8 bases and J by 5 bases; unmatched bases: 12. The CDR3 runs 15 residues. The CDR3 is CASAVTLAGAHEQYF. CDR3 DNA: TGTGCCAGCGCTGTGACTCTAGCGGGAGCCCACGAGCAGTACTTC.

This rearrangement joins TRBV5-1 to TRBJ2-7; 9 bases fit TRBD2. The CDR3 contains 14 residues. The germline V gene encodes CDR1 SGHRS and CDR2 YFSETQ. V trimming: 2 bases; J trimming: 2 bases; junction bases outside the gene matches: 2. As DNA, the CDR3 is TGCGCCAGCAGCTTAGCGGGAGGAGCCTACGAGCAGTACTTC. This translates into CASSLAGGAYEQYF.

The chain combines TRBV18 with TRBJ2-1; 10 bases are shared with TRBD2. This CDR3 comprises 16 residues. Germline loops: CDR1 KGHSH, CDR2 LQKENI. With V trimmed by 3 bases and J by 8 bases, 10 bases remained unmatched. The CDR3 DNA is TGTGCCAGCTCACCCCCGACTAGCGGGCCTACCCATGAGCAGTTCTTC. Encoded protein: CASSPPTSGPTHEQFF.

The chain has TRBV6-6 and TRBJ2-7, with D uncertain. V was clipped by 7 bases and J by 1 base, with 14 bases between them. Germline V gene lookup returns CDR1 MNHNY and CDR2 SVGAGI (reference sequence). This CDR3 has 14 residues. The CDR3 protein is CASIPDPLSYEQYF. CDR3 nucleotide sequence: TGTGCCAGCATCCCAGATCCCCTTTCCTACGAGCAGTACTTC.

The V call is TRBV7-9, the J call TRBJ1-2, with D perhaps TRBD1 (5 bases). Germline CDR1 is SEHNR and CDR2 is FQNEAQ (reference sequence). Trimming pared 5 bases from V and 2 bases from J, leaving 12 bases between. The CDR3 is 14 amino acids. This CDR3 reads CASSRGGTNYGYTF. CDR3 in DNA: TGTGCCAGCAGCCGGGGCGGGACCAACTATGGCTACACCTTC.

The genes are TRBV5-1 and TRBJ2-1; 10 nucleotides align to TRBD2. In germline, CDR1 is SGHRS, CDR2 YFSETQ. CDR3 length: 15 amino acids. After removal of 5 bases from V and 9 bases from J, the junction contained 11 bases not matched to a gene. The CDR3 reads CASSFTSGANGEQFF. The CDR3 region has the DNA TGCGCCAGCAGTTTCACTAGCGGGGCAAACGGTGAGCAGTTCTTC.

The CDR3 protein is CASSYSTGVGEQYF. The DNA for the CDR3 is TGTGCCAGCAGTTACTCCACAGGGGTGGGCGAGCAGTACTTC. V gene TRBV6-5 combines with J gene TRBJ2-7; 7 bases align to TRBD1. Per the germline V gene, CDR1 is MNHEY and CDR2 is SVGAGI. The junction had 5 bases not matched to a gene; V was cut back by 0 bases and J by 6 bases. The CDR3 runs 14 residues.

The genes are TRBV6-2 or TRBV6-3 and TRBJ2-4; 10 positions match TRBD1. CDR3 length equals 16 residues. J was trimmed by 0 bases and V by 5 bases; bases with no gene match: 4. CDR1 is MNHEY and CDR2 is SVGEGT in the germline V gene. The CDR3 region is CASSPTGGVAKNIQYF. The CDR3 DNA sequence: TGTGCCAGCAGTCCGACAGGGGGCGTAGCCAAAAACATTCAGTACTTC.

The V and J genes are TRBV2 and TRBJ1-5; D possibly corresponds to TRBD1 (5 bases). V was trimmed by 5 bases and J by 12 bases, leaving 23 bases between them. This CDR3 comprises 15 residues. Germline V lookup: CDR1 SNHLY, CDR2 FYNNEI. In DNA form, the CDR3 reads TGTGCCAGCAGTACCCGGGACGGGGGAAGTCCCCGCCAGCATTTT. Translating gives CASSTRDGGSPRQHF.

This clone was seen a single time. The rearrangement joins TRBV6-4 to TRBJ2-1, with a tentative D call TRBD2 (6 bases). Germline V gene sequence: CDR1 MRHNA, CDR2 SNTAGT. The CDR3 is 15 residues long. With 5 bases removed from V and 4 bases from J, the gap between germline ends came to 15 bases. The CDR3 DNA is TGTGCCAGCAGTCCCCTCGCGGGGACGTACAATGAGCAGTTCTTC. Encoded protein: CASSPLAGTYNEQFF.

The chain carries TRBV9 and TRBJ2-2; TRBD2 matches 13 bases. The CDR3 contains 18 residues. Germline V gene sequence: CDR1 SGDLS, CDR2 YYNGEE. The ends lost 4 bases at V and 4 bases at J; junction bases unmatched: 10. CDR3 sequence: CASSPRTSGSVGTGELFF. The CDR3 DNA follows: TGTGCCAGCAGCCCTAGGACTAGCGGGAGCGTGGGCACCGGGGAGCTGTTTTTT.

This rearrangement joins TRBV5-1 to TRBJ2-5; perhaps TRBD2 as D (5 bases). CDR3 length: 13 amino acids. V dropped 1 base and J dropped 5 bases, with 9 bases sitting between them. Germline V lookup: CDR1 SGHRS, CDR2 YFSETQ. The CDR3 reads CASSLLSGETQYF. CDR3 DNA: TGCGCCAGCAGCTTGCTCTCGGGGGAGACCCAGTACTTC.

In its sample, this clone was seen once. The chain recombines TRBV23-1 with TRBJ1-3, with no clear D. TRBV23-1 belongs to the ORF category, with a function that is uncertain. The CDR3 runs 13 residues. V lost 11 bases, J lost 0 bases, and 11 bases lay in between. The CDR3 DNA is TGCGCCGAAATGAGGCCCTCTGGAAACACCATATATTTT. It codes for CAEMRPSGNTIYF.

The CDR3 bases are TGCGCCAGCAGCCTGAGGACAGGGGGACTGTACGAGCAGTACTTC. Its protein is CASSLRTGGLYEQYF. The V call is TRBV5-1, the J call TRBJ2-7; TRBD1 agrees at 10 bases. The CDR3 contains 15 residues. CDR1 and CDR2 from the germline V gene are SGHRS and YFSETQ. Unmatched junction bases numbered 8, after V lost 4 bases and J lost 4 bases.

The rearrangement uses TRBV2 and TRBJ1-2; no clear D gene. Germline assignment: CDR1 SNHLY and CDR2 FYNNEI. The CDR3 is made up of 18 amino acids. V was pared by 3 bases and J by 1 base, with 21 bases between. CDR3 region: CASSEVMLAAGINYGYTF. The DNA of the CDR3 is TGTGCCAGCAGTGAGGTGATGTTAGCGGCCGGAATTAACTATGGCTACACCTTC.

CDR3 residues: CSVTGNLREQYF. In DNA, the CDR3 is TGCAGCGTGACAGGGAACCTACGCGAGCAGTACTTC. The V gene is TRBV29-1, the J gene TRBJ2-7; 7 nucleotides match TRBD1. Trimming removed 6 bases from V and 6 bases from J; junction bases left unmatched: 8. Germline CDR1 SQVTM, CDR2 ANQGSEA. The CDR3 contains 12 residues.

This sequence joins TRBV19 and TRBJ2-7; a weak D match, TRBD1 (7 bases). Per germline, CDR1 LNHDA and CDR2 SQIVND (reference sequence). Trimming removed 10 bases from V and 4 bases from J, with 14 bases in between. This CDR3 spans 12 amino acids. CDR3 DNA sequence: TGTGCCACCAGGACAGGAGGGTACGAGCAGTACTTC. Encoded protein: CATRTGGYEQYF. Combining the CDR3 with reference TRBV19 and TRBJ2-7 gives the whole variable domain DGGITQSPKYLFRKEGQNVTLSCEQNLNHDAMYWYRQDPGQGLRLIYYSQIVNDFQKGDIAEGYSVSREKKESFPLTVTSAQKNPTAFYLCATRTGGYEQYFGPGTRLTVT.

This chain links TRBV18 with TRBJ2-7; the match to TRBD1 covers 9 bases. The CDR3 loop spans 15 amino acids. V shed 2 bases and J 5 bases; nucleotides not matched to a gene: 7. The germline CDR1 and CDR2 sequences are KGHSH and LQKENI. The CDR3 sequence is CASSPVGTGINEQYF. The CDR3 DNA follows: TGTGCCAGCTCACCAGTCGGGACAGGGATAAACGAGCAGTACTTC.

This clone was detected a few times. J is TRBJ1-1 and V is TRBV2; D gene unclear. The germline V gene encodes CDR1 SNHLY and CDR2 FYNNEI. This CDR3 spans 12 amino acids. The V and J ends lost 6 bases and 9 bases respectively, with 14 bases between them. The CDR3 region is CASSADMSQAFF. The CDR3 DNA sequence: TGTGCCAGCAGCGCTGACATGTCCCAAGCTTTCTTT.

The V gene is TRBV19, the J gene TRBJ2-1; TRBD2 matches 7 bases. The J segment lost 4 bases and the V segment lost 5 bases, leaving 11 bases of the junction unmatched. The CDR3 has 16 amino acids. CDR1 and CDR2 (germline): LNHDA, SQIVND (reference sequence). The CDR3 region is CASSSPLAERYNEQFF. The CDR3 bases are TGTGCCAGTAGTTCCCCCCTAGCGGAGAGATACAATGAGCAGTTCTTC.

Here the CDR3 DNA reads TGTGCCAGCAGCCGGTTAGGAGCGGGAGACCGCAATGAGCAGTTCTTC. Its translation: CASSRLGAGDRNEQFF. The chain recombines TRBV14 with TRBJ2-1; 8 bases align to TRBD2. Germline CDR1 SGHDN, CDR2 FVKESK. This CDR3 contains 16 residues. The J segment lost 6 bases and the V segment lost 4 bases, leaving 11 bases of the junction unmatched.